Shown below are 24 T cell receptor beta chains from a single sample sequenced in a study of blood T cell repertoires in COVID-19. Repertoires were generated with immunoSEQ multiplex PCR, while TCRdb's copy carries only in-frame clones and drops some. This sample has under 250,000 clones, with 80% found just once. Sequences were obtained from peripheral blood. These receptors were collected from a woman in her sixties or seventies with acute or convalescent COVID-19.

The gene calls are TRBV28 and TRBJ2-1; 11 bases align to TRBD2. Germline V gene lookup returns CDR1 MDHEN and CDR2 SYDVKM. V was clipped by 5 bases and J by 3 bases; unmatched bases: 6. The CDR3 is 16 residues long. CDR3 coding DNA: TGTGCCAGCAGTCGGAGACTAGCGGGACTCTACAATGAGCAGTTCTTC. It yields the protein CASSRRLAGLYNEQFF.

The chain combines TRBV14 with TRBJ2-5; 11 bases fit TRBD2. Germline V gene lookup returns CDR1 SGHDN and CDR2 FVKESK. The CDR3 is made up of 16 amino acids. Trimming at V came to 4 bases and at J to 2 bases, leaving 6 bases not matched to a gene. CDR3 bases: TGTGCCAGCAGCCGTCGGACTAGCGGGCGACAAGAGACCCAGTACTTC. Encoded protein: CASSRRTSGRQETQYF.

The chain combines TRBV7-9 with TRBJ1-1; D is possibly TRBD1 (5 bases). The V gene's germline CDR1 is SEHNR and CDR2 FQNEAQ (reference sequence). Trimming left V 5 bases short and J 5 bases short, with 15 bases between. The CDR3 contains 14 residues. The CDR3 nucleotides are TGTGCCAGCAGCCCCCGGACACGAAGGACTGAAGCTTTCTTT. Encoded protein: CASSPRTRRTEAFF.

The chain recombines TRBV27 with TRBJ1-5; D remains ambiguous. V lost 6 bases and J 4 bases, leaving 16 bases between the germline ends. This CDR3 is built from 15 residues. Germline lookup yields CDR1 MNHEY and CDR2 SMNVEV (reference sequence). This chain's CDR3 is CASSHEETENQPQHF. In nucleotides, the CDR3 is TGTGCCAGCAGCCACGAGGAGACGGAGAATCAGCCCCAGCATTTT.

The rearrangement links TRBV6-5 to TRBJ1-1; D is ambiguous. The germline V gene encodes CDR1 MNHEY and CDR2 SVGAGI. CDR3 length: 13 amino acids. V was clipped by 4 bases and J by 2 bases, with 8 bases between them. The CDR3 reads CASSWSGNTEAFF. The CDR3 DNA reads TGTGCCAGCAGTTGGAGCGGAAACACTGAAGCTTTCTTT.

Ten or more counts support this clone. CDR3: CATRRDGRTNEQFF. For the CDR3, the DNA is TGTGCCACTCGGCGGGACGGGAGAACGAATGAGCAGTTCTTC. This chain connects TRBV2 to TRBJ2-1; a weak D match, TRBD2 (6 bases). CDR1 is SNHLY and CDR2 is FYNNEI in the germline V gene. The CDR3 spans 14 residues. Trimming took 10 bases from V and 7 from J, leaving 20 bases between them. Full variable domain (remainder filled in from reference TRBV2 and TRBJ2-1): EPEVTQTPSHQVTQMGQEVILRCVPISNHLYFYWYRQILGQKVEFLVSFYNNEISEKSEIFDDQFSVERPDGSNFTLKIRSTKLEDSAMYFCATRRDGRTNEQFFGPGTRLTVL.

This clone was seen more than once but under ten times. This chain uses TRBV2 with TRBJ2-1, with TRBD2 matching 7 bases. Germline V gene lookup returns CDR1 SNHLY and CDR2 FYNNEI. This CDR3 has 15 amino acids. J gave up 5 bases and V 6 bases, and 10 bases lay outside the gene matches. CDR3 region: CASRAFAGANNEQFF. The CDR3, as DNA: TGTGCCAGCAGGGCCTTCGCGGGAGCGAACAATGAGCAGTTCTTC.

V usage is TRBV3-1 (or the pseudogene TRBV3-2) and J usage is TRBJ2-2, with D uncertain. CDR1 and CDR2 from the germline V gene are LGHDT and YNNKEL (reference sequence). This CDR3 has 17 residues. Deletions cut 0 bases from V and 3 bases from J, with 14 bases between. In DNA, the CDR3 is TGTGCCAGCAGCCAAGAGTTGGCGGAGCGATACACCGGGGAGCTGTTTTTT. Protein: CASSQELAERYTGELFF.

This clone turned up a few times. The chain combines TRBV28 with TRBJ1-2; D uncertain. The germline CDR1 and CDR2 sequences are MDHEN and SYDVKM. V was pared by 5 bases and J by 3 bases, with 7 bases between. The CDR3 runs to 12 residues. CDR3 sequence: CASSTSHYGYTF. The DNA for the CDR3 is TGTGCCAGCAGTACTTCCCACTATGGCTACACCTTC.

The rearrangement uses TRBV29-1 and TRBJ2-1; 13 nucleotides align to TRBD2. This CDR3 region has 14 residues. Losses at the gene ends were 7 bases for V and 9 bases for J; bases not matched to a gene: 9. Germline V lookup: CDR1 SQVTM, CDR2 ANQGSEA. The CDR3 spells CSALGLAGLGEQFF. The CDR3 coding sequence is TGCAGCGCCCTGGGACTAGCGGGGCTGGGTGAGCAGTTCTTC.

CDR3 sequence (DNA): TGTGCCAGCAGTTCGACTAGCGGGAGCCCAGATACGCAGTATTTT. Its protein product is CASSSTSGSPDTQYF. The chain has TRBV27 and TRBJ2-3; 12 bases are shared with TRBD2. The CDR3 sequence is 15 residues long. CDR1 is MNHEY and CDR2 is SMNVEV in the germline V gene (reference sequence). J gave up 4 bases and V 4 bases, and 3 bases lay outside the gene matches.

This clone showed up just once. The gene calls are TRBV5-1 and TRBJ2-2; the D gene is possibly TRBD1 (6 bases). The V end was cut by 8 bases, the J end by 2 bases, with 13 bases between. This CDR3 comprises 14 residues. CDR1 is SGHRS and CDR2 is YFSETQ in the germline V gene. The CDR3 DNA sequence: TGCGCCAGTGCATGGGACATCAACACCGGGGAGCTGTTTTTT. It codes for CASAWDINTGELFF.

V is TRBV28 and J is TRBJ1-6; tentative D call: TRBD1 (6 bases). The germline gives CDR1 MDHEN, CDR2 SYDVKM. Deletions cut 5 bases from V and 9 bases from J, with 17 bases between. This CDR3 is 15 amino acids long. CDR3 DNA sequence: TGTGCCAGCAGTGTTCCACAGGGTAATAGTTCACCCCTCCACTTT. Its protein is CASSVPQGNSSPLHF.

The chain uses TRBV11-1 and TRBJ2-4; 16 bases map to TRBD2. V dropped 1 base and J dropped 15; count of bases not matched to a gene: 6. The CDR3 loop spans 15 amino acids. CDR1 is SGHAT, CDR2 FQDESV, per germline (reference sequence). The DNA of the CDR3 is TGTGCCAGCAGCTTAGAGGGACTAGCGGGAGGGCCATCGTACTTC. Translating it yields CASSLEGLAGGPSYF.

The genes are TRBV28 and TRBJ1-4; D possibly corresponds to TRBD1 (5 bases). Between the trimmed V and J ends, which lost 7 bases and 6 bases, there was a span of 21 bases. Germline-derived CDR1 and CDR2 are MDHEN and SYDVKM. The CDR3 contains 16 residues. Written as DNA, the CDR3 is TGTGCCAGCACCCTCTCATCAGGACCAGGGTATGAAAAACTGTTTTTT. Translation: CASTLSSGPGYEKLFF.

A single count supports this clone. CDR3 in DNA: TGTGCCAGCAGTGCGACAACCAACTACGAGCAGTACTTC. Encoded protein: CASSATTNYEQYF. The chain employs TRBV28 and TRBJ2-7; unclear D gene. This CDR3 contains 13 residues. V lost 5 bases, J lost 3 bases, and 11 bases lay in between. Germline loops: CDR1 MDHEN, CDR2 SYDVKM.

J is TRBJ2-3 and V is TRBV4-2; 9 bases map to TRBD2. Per germline, CDR1 LGHNA and CDR2 YNFKEQ. V lost 0 bases to trimming and J lost 2 bases; unmatched junction nucleotides: 9. CDR3 length equals 18 residues. CDR3 coding DNA: TGTGCCAGCAGCCAAGATCGGCCTAGCGGGGCCCTCACAGATACGCAGTATTTT. It is translated as CASSQDRPSGALTDTQYF.

V usage is TRBV19 and J usage is TRBJ2-3; 12 bases fit TRBD2. CDR1 and CDR2 from the germline V gene are LNHDA and SQIVND (reference sequence). This CDR3 is built from 16 residues. J was trimmed by 0 bases and V by 5 bases; bases with no gene match: 3. Written as DNA, the CDR3 is TGTGCCAGTAGTCCCCTAGCGGGAGGGAGCACAGATACGCAGTATTTT. The encoded protein is CASSPLAGGSTDTQYF.

The chain joins TRBV28 to TRBJ1-5, with D perhaps matching TRBD1 (5 bases). CDR3 length: 14 residues. Trimming removed 3 bases from V and 5 bases from J, with 11 bases in between. Per germline, CDR1 MDHEN and CDR2 SYDVKM. This CDR3 reads CASSLGRGDQPQHF. CDR3 in DNA: TGTGCCAGCAGTTTGGGGCGGGGGGATCAGCCCCAGCATTTT.

The J gene is TRBJ1-4, the V gene TRBV5-8, with TRBD1 as a possible D gene (5 bases). V lost 1 base and J 4 bases, leaving 11 bases between the germline ends. The CDR3 sequence is 15 residues long. CDR1 is SGHTS, CDR2 YDEGEE, per germline. As DNA, the CDR3 is TGTGCCAGCAGCTTGCTTGACAGAAATAATGAAAAACTGTTTTTT. As protein: CASSLLDRNNEKLFF. Combining the CDR3 with reference TRBV5-8 and TRBJ1-4 gives the whole variable domain EAGVTQSPTHLIKTRGQQATLRCSPISGHTSVYWYQQALGLGLQFLLWYDEGEERNRGNFPPRFSGRQFPNYSSELNVNALELEDSALYLCASSLLDRNNEKLFFGSGTQLSVL.

This clone has just one count. The genes are TRBV7-2 and TRBJ1-3; possibly TRBD1 for D (5 bases). The CDR3 sequence is 14 residues long. Trimming left V 5 bases short and J 2 bases short, with 10 bases between. The germline V gene encodes CDR1 SGHTA and CDR2 FQGNSA. The CDR3 region has the DNA TGTGCCAGCAGCCCTCAGGGAACTGGAAACACCATATATTTT. It is translated as CASSPQGTGNTIYF.

The chain carries TRBV7-3 and TRBJ2-1; the D gene is possibly TRBD1 (6 bases). V lost 5 bases, J lost 13 bases, and 18 bases lay in between. There are 13 residues in the CDR3. Germline V CDR1 and CDR2: SGHTA, FQGTGA. CDR3 DNA: TGTGCCAGCAGCCCCGGACAGAAGATACTACAGTTCTTC. As protein: CASSPGQKILQFF.

This chain links TRBV10-3 with TRBJ1-1; D call uncertain. V dropped 0 bases and J dropped 9 bases, with 5 bases sitting between them. Germline CDR1 is ENHRY and CDR2 is SYGVKD. This CDR3 has 11 amino acids. The CDR3 DNA is TGTGCCATCAGTGAGTCTTTTAAAGCTTTCTTT. It encodes CAISESFKAFF.

V gene TRBV18 combines with J gene TRBJ2-1; 8 bases map to TRBD2. The CDR3 consists of 14 residues. Trimming removed 3 bases from V and 6 bases from J; junction bases left unmatched: 4. Germline V gene lookup returns CDR1 KGHSH and CDR2 LQKENI. CDR3 amino acids: CASSPGTSRNEQFF. CDR3 bases: TGTGCCAGCTCACCGGGGACTAGTCGCAATGAGCAGTTCTTC.